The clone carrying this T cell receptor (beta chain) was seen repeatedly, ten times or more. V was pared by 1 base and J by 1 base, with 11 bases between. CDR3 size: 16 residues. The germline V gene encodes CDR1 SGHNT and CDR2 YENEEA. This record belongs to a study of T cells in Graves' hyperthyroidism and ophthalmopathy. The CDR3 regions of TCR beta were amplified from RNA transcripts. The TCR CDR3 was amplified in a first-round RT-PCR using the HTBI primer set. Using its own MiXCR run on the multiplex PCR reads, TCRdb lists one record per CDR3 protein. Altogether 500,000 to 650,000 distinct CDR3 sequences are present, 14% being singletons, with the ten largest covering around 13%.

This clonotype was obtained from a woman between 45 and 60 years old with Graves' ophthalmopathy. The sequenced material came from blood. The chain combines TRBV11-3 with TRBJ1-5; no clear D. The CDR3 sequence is CASSLVRFPSNQPQHF. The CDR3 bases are TGTGCCAGCAGCTTAGTCCGGTTCCCAAGCAATCAGCCCCAGCATTTT.